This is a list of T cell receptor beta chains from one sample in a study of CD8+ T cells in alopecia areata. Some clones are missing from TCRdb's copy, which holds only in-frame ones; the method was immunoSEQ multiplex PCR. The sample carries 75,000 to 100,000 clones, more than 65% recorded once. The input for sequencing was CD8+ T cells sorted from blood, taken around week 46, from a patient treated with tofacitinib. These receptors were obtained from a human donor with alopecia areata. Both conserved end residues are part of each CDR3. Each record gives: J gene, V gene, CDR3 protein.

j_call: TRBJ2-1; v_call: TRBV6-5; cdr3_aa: CASSFTSGGYNEQFF
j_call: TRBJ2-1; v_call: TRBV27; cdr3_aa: CASSLLGGNEQFF
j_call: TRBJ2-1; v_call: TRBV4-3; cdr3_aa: CASSQPRTGFHEQFF
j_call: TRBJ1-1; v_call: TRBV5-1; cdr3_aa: CASSYGQGQNTEAFF
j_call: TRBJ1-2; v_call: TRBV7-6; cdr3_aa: CASSLNTRGHGYTF
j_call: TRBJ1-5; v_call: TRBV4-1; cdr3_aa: CASSQQADIYSNQPQHF
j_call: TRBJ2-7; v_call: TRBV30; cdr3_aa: CASTGSTSYEQYF
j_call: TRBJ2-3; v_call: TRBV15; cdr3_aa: CATSRDWAQRGTSTDTQYF
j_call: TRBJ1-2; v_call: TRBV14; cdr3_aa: CASSSDSTNYGYTF
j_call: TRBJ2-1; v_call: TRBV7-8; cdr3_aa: CASRGLEALNEQFF
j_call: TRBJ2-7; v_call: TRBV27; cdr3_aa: CASSGLAGGNLLEQYF
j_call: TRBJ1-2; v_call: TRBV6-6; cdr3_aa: CASTPGKANYGYTF
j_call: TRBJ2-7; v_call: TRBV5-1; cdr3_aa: CASSLTGEQYF
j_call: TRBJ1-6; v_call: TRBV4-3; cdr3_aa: CASSQDMVYNSPLHF
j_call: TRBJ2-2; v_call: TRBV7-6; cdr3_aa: CASSSGEYTGELFF
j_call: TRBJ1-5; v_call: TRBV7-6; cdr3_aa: CASSLGTGSNQPQHF
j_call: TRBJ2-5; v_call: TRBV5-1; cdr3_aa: CASSWRGSSLETQYF
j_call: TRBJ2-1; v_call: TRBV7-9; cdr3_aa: CASSPTTTYNEQFF
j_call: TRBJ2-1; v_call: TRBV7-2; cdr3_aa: CASSSSGADYNEQFF
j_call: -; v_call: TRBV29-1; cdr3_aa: CSVVPGDAYEQYF
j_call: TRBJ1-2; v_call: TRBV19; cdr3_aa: CASSSLEGIYGYTF
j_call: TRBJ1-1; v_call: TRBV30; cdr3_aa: CAWTLAGQGNTEAFF
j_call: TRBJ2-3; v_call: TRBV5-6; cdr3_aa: CASSPGPGTRTDTQYF
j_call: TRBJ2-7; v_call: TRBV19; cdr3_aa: CATTPRDNDYEQYF
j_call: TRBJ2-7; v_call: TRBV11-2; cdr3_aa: CASSPSDRGDEQYF
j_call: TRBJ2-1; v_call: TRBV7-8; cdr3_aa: CASSPLAGGPNEQFF
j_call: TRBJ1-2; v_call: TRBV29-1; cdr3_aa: CSVDGAIYGYTF
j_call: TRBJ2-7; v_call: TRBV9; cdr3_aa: CASSVAGTDEQYF